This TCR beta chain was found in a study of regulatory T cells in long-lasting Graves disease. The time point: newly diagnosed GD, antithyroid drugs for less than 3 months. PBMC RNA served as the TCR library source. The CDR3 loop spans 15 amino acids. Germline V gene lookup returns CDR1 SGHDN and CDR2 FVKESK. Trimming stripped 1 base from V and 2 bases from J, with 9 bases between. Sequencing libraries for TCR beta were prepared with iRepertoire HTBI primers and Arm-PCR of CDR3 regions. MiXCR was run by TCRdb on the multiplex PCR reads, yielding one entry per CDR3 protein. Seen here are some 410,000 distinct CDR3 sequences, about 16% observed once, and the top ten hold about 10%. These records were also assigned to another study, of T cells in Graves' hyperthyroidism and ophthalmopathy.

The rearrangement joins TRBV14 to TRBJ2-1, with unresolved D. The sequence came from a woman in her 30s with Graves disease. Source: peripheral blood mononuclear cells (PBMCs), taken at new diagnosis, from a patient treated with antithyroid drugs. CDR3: CASSQGPRTYNEQFF. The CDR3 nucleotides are TGTGCCAGCAGCCAAGGCCCACGCACCTACAATGAGCAGTTCTTC. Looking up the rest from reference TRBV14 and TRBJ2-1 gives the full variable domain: EAGVTQFPSHSVIEKGQTVTLRCDPISGHDNLYWYRRVMGKEIKFLLHFVKESKQDESGMPNNRFLAERTGGTYSTLKVQPAELEDSGVYFCASSQGPRTYNEQFFGPGTRLTVL.